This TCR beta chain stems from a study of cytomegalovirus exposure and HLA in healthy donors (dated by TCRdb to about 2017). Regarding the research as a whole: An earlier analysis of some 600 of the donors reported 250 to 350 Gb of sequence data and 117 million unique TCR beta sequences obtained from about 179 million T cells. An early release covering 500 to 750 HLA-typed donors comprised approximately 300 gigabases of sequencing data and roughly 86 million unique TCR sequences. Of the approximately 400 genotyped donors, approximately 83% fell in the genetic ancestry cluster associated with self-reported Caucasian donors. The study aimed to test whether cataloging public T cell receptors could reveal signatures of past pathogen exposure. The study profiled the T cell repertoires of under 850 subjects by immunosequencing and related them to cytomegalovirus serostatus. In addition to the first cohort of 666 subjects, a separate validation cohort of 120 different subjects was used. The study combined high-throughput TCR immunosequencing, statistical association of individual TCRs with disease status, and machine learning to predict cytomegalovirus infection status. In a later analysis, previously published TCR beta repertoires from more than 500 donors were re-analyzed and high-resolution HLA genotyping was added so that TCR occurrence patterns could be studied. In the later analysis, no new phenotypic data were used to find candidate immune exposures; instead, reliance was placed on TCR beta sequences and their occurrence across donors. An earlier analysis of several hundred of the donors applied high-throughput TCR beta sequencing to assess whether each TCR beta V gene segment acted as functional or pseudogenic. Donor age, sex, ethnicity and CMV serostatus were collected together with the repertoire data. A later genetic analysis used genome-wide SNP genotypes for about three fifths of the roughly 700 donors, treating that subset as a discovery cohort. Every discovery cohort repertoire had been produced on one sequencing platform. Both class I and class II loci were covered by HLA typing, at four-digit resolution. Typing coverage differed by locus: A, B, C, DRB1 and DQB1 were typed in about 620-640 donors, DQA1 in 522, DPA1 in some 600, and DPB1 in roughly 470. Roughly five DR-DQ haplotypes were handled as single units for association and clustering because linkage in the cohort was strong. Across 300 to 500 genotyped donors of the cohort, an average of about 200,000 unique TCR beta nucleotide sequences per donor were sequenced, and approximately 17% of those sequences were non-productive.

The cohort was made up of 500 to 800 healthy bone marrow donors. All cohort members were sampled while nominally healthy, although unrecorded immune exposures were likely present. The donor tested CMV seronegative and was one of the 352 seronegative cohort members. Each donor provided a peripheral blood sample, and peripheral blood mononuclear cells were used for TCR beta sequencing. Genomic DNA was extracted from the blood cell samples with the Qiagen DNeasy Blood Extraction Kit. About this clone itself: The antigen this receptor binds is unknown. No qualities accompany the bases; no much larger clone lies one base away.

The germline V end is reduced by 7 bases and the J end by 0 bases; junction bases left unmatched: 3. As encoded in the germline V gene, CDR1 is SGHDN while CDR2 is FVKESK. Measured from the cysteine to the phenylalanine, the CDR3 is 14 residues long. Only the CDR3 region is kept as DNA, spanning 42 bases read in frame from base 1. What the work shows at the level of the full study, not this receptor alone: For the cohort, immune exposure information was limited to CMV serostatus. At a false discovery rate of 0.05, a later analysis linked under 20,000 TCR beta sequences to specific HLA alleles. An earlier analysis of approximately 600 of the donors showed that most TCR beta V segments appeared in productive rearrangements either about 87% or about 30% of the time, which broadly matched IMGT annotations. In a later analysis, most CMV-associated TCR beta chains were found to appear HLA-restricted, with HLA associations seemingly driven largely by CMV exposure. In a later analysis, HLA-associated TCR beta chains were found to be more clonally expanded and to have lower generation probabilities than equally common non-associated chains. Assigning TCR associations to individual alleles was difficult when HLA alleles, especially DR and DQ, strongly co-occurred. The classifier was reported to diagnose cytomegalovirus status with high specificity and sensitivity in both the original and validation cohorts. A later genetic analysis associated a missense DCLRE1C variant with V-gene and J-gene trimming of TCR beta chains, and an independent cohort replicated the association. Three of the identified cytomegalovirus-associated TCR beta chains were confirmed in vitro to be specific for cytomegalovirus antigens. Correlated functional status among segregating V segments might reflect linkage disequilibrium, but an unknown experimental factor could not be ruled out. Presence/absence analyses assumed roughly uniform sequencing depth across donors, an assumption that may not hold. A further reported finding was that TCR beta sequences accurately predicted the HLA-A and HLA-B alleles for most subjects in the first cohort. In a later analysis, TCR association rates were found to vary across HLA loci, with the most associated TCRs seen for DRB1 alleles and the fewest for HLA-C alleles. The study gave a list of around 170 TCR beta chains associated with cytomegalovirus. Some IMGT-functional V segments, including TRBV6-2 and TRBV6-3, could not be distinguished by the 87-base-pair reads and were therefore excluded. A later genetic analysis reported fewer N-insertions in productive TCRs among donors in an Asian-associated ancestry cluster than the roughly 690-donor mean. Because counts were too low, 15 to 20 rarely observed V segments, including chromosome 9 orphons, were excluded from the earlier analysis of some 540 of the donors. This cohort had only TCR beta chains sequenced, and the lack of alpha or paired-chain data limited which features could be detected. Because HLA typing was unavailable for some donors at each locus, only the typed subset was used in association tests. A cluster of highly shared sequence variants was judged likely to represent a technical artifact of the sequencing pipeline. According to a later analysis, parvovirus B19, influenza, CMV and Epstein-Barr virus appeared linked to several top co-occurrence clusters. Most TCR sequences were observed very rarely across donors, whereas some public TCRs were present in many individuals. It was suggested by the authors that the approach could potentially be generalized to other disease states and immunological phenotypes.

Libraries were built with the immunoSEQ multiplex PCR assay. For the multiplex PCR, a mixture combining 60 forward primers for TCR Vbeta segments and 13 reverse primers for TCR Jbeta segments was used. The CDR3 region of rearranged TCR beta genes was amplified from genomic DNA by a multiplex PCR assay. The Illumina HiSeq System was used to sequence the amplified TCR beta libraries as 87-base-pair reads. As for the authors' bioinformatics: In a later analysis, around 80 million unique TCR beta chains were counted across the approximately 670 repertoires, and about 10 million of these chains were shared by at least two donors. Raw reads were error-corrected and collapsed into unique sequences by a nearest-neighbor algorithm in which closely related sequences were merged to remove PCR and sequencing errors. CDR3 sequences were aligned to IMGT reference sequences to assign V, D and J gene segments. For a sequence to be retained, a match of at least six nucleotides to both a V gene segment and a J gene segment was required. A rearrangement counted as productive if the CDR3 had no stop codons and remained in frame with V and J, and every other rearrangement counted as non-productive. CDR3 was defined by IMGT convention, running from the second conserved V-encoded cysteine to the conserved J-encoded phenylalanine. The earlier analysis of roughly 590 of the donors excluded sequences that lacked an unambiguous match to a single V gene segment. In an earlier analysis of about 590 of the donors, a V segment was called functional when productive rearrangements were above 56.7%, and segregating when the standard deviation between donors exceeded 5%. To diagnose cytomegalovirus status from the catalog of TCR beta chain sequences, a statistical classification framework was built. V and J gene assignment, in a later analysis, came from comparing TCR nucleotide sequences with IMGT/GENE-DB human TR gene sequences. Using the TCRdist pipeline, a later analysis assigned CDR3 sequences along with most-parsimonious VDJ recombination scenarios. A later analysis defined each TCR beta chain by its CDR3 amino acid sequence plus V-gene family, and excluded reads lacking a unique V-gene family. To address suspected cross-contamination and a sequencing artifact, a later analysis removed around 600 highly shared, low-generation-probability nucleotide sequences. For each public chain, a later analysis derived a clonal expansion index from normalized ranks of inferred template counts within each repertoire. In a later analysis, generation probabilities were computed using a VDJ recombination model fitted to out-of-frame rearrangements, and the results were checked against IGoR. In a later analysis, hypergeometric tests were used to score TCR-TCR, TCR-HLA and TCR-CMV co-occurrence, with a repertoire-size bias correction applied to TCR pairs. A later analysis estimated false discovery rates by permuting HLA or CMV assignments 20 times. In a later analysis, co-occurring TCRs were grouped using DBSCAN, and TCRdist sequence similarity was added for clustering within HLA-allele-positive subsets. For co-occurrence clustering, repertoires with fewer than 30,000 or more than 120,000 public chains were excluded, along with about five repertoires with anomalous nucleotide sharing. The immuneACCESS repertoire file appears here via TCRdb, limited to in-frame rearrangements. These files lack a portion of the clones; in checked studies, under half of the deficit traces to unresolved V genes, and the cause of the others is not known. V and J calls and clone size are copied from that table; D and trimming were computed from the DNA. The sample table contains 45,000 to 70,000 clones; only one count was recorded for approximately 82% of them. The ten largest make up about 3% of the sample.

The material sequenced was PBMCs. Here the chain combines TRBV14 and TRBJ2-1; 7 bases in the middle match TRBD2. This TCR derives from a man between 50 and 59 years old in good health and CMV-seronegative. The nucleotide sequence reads TGTGCCAGCACCCGCGGGAGCTCCTACAATGAGCAGTTCTTC. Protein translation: CASTRGSSYNEQFF.